This T cell receptor beta chain was captured by sequencing in a study of post-analysis software for immune sequencing data. Study-wide background: The disease courses spanned relapsing-remitting, secondary progressive and progressive-relapsing forms of multiple sclerosis. General study results and limits: In multiple sclerosis, normalized Chao1 diversity was significantly below that of controls. The F measure placed samples prepared in the same batch into strongly shared clusters. Five TRBV segments, including TRBV5-6, TRBV5-1 and TRBV20-1, were more frequent in patients than controls.

The CDR3 spans 13 residues. Trimming removed 4 bases at V and 3 bases at J, with 12 bases between. The germline V gene encodes CDR1 SQVTM and CDR2 ANQGSEA. This clonotype was seen more than once but under ten times. The target antigen is unknown. cDNA libraries for TCR beta contained unique molecular identifiers. Yield was roughly 0.5 million cDNA molecules from around 1 to 9.1 million T cells. TCRdb re-analysed the PCR reads in MiXCR, keeping a single row per CDR3 protein. The table lists hundreds of thousands of distinct CDR3 sequences, around 40% of them singletons. The gene calls are TRBV29-1 and TRBJ1-2, with a possible D match to TRBD1 (5 bases). Sequencing was carried out using blood. This clonotype originated in a girl aged 10 to 17 with multiple sclerosis. As DNA, the CDR3 is TGCAGCGTTGTAGACAGCTCCCACTATGGCTACACCTTC. It encodes CSVVDSSHYGYTF.